Listed here are 9 T cell receptor beta chains from one sample, sequenced in a study of T cell clonotyping in hematopoietic cell transplantation. Only in-frame clones appear in the TCRdb table, and some are missing; sequencing was by immunoSEQ multiplex PCR. Among roughly 5,000 clones listed, roughly 89% were seen once. Material: peripheral blood mononuclear cells, obtained 100 days after allogeneic stem cell transplant. These receptors were collected from a male patient aged 70 to 85 who had an allogeneic stem cell transplant from an unrelated donor, so T cells may come from the graft donor. Some clones in this sample may be carry-over from other donors' samples.

This clone has just a few counts. The rearrangement joins TRBV28 to TRBJ2-1, with a possible D match to TRBD2 (5 bases). The CDR3 is 15 amino acids. Trimming pared 5 bases from V and 0 bases from J, leaving 11 bases between. CDR1 and CDR2 from the germline V gene are MDHEN and SYDVKM. The CDR3 spells CASSTIANSYNEQFF. For the CDR3, the DNA is TGTGCCAGCAGTACGATAGCGAACTCCTACAATGAGCAGTTCTTC.

The rearrangement links TRBV6-5 to TRBJ2-7; D gene ambiguous. In germline, CDR1 is MNHEY, CDR2 SVGAGI. V lost 5 bases, J lost 4 bases, and 12 bases lay in between. The CDR3 loop spans 13 amino acids. The CDR3 region has the DNA TGTGCCAGCAGTCGGACGTATTATTACGAGCAGTACTTC. This translates into CASSRTYYYEQYF.

This clone was detected once. The chain employs TRBV4-1 and TRBJ2-2; weak D call: TRBD2 (6 bases). This CDR3 is built from 16 residues. V was pared by 1 base and J by 4 bases, with 13 bases between. Germline CDR1 and CDR2: MGHRA and YSYEKL. The CDR3 DNA is TGCGCCAGCAGCCAAGCGCGGCTCGGGGGCACCGGGGAGCTGTTTTTT. Protein: CASSQARLGGTGELFF.

The count of this clone is one. The chain couples TRBV4-2 to TRBJ2-2, with TRBD2 identical over 8 bases. Germline CDR1 is LGHNA and CDR2 is YNFKEQ. The V segment lost 1 base and the J segment 1 base; nucleotides outside the gene matches: 11. This CDR3 spans 19 amino acids. The CDR3 protein is CASSQVGPLAGLNTGELFF. The CDR3 DNA reads as TGTGCCAGCAGCCAAGTTGGGCCCTTAGCGGGACTGAACACCGGGGAGCTGTTTTTT.

This clone came up once. The chain is built from TRBV19 and TRBJ2-3; the D gene could be TRBD1 or TRBD2 (6 bases each). Germline assignment: CDR1 LNHDA and CDR2 SQIVND (reference sequence). The CDR3 contains 15 residues. V gave up 5 bases and J gave up 0 bases, with 12 bases separating them. The CDR3 is CASSEGGTSTDTQYF. The CDR3 bases are TGTGCCAGTAGTGAGGGGGGTACTAGCACAGATACGCAGTATTTT.

The chain couples TRBV28 to TRBJ2-5, with 10 bases fitting TRBD1. This CDR3 has 15 residues. Looked up from germline, CDR1 is MDHEN and CDR2 is SYDVKM. The ends lost 5 bases at V and 3 bases at J; junction bases unmatched: 6. The CDR3 nucleotides read TGTGCCAGCAGTCCCAGGGACAGGGGCGAAGAGACCCAGTACTTC. It yields the protein CASSPRDRGEETQYF.

DNA of the CDR3: TGCGCCAGCAGCGCCACGACTAGCGGCAGAGATACGCAGTATTTT. This encodes CASSATTSGRDTQYF. The rearrangement joins TRBV10-1 to TRBJ2-3; TRBD2 agrees at 9 bases. The CDR3 runs to 15 residues. In germline, CDR1 is WNHNN, CDR2 SYGVQD (reference sequence). After removal of 6 bases from V and 5 bases from J, the junction contained 9 bases not matched to a gene.

The chain is built from TRBV4-3 and TRBJ2-5; TRBD1 matches 8 bases. Germline loops: CDR1 LGHNA, CDR2 YSLEER. J lost 5 bases, V lost 5 bases, and 7 bases had no gene match. The CDR3 has 14 residues. The CDR3 DNA is TGCGCCAGCAGCGAAGGACAGGGCATTGAGACCCAGTACTTC. Translated, it gives CASSEGQGIETQYF.

This clone was counted a single time. Other nucleotide sequences in the sample specify the same CDR3. V is TRBV4-2 and J is TRBJ2-7, with D possibly TRBD2 on 5 matching bases. The CDR3 extends over 15 amino acids. Germline assignment: CDR1 LGHNA and CDR2 YNFKEQ. Between the trimmed V and J ends, which lost 0 bases and 2 bases, there was a span of 11 bases. The CDR3 sequence: CASSQERTGTYEQYF. The CDR3, as DNA: TGTGCCAGCAGCCAAGAAAGGACTGGAACCTACGAGCAGTACTTC.